This T cell receptor beta chain is from a study of T cell changes during pregnancy in multiple sclerosis. V lost 3 bases to trimming and J lost 3 bases; unmatched junction nucleotides: 3. CDR1 and CDR2 from the germline V gene are LNHDA and SQIVND (reference sequence). This CDR3 spans 14 amino acids. The method was immunoSEQ multiplex PCR; TCRdb's version includes in-frame clones alone and lacks a portion of them. The sample gives over 40,000 clones, roughly 92% of which show up once; 2% to 2.5% is in the top ten. The sample here was peripheral blood, taken in the third trimester of pregnancy. The chain links TRBV19 to TRBJ2-7, with 9 bases identical to TRBD2. This receptor was identified in a female donor with multiple sclerosis, enrolled in a pregnancy study. This CDR3 is CASSIFSGSYEQYF. The CDR3 DNA reads as TGTGCCAGTAGTATTTTTAGCGGGAGCTACGAGCAGTACTTC.